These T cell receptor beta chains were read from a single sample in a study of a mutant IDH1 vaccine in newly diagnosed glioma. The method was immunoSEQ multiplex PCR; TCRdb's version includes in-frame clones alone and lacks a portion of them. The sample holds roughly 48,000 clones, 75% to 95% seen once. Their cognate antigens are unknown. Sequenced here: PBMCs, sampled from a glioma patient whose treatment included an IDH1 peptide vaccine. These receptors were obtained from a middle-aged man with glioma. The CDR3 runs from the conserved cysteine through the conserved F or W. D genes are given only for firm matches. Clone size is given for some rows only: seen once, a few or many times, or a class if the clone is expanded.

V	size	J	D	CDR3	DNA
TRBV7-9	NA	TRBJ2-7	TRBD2	CASSPRLAGASDEQYF	TGTGCCAGCAGCCCCAGACTAGCGGGAGCCTCAGACGAGCAGTACTTC
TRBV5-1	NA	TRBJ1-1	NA	CASSSIPGGTEAFF	TGCGCCAGCAGCTCTATTCCCGGCGGCACTGAAGCTTTCTTT
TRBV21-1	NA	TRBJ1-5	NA	CASSNPGPDSNQPQHF	TGTGCCAGCAGCAACCCCGGACCAGATAGCAATCAGCCCCAGCATTTT
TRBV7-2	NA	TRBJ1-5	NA	CASSLERSNQPQHF	TGTGCCAGCAGCTTAGAGCGGAGCAATCAGCCCCAGCATTTT
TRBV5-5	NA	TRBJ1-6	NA	CASSPDRIISPLHF	TGTGCCAGCAGCCCAGACAGAATAATTTCACCCCTCCACTTT
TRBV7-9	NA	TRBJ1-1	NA	CASSMGGTEAFF	TGTGCCAGCAGCATGGGGGGAACTGAAGCTTTCTTT
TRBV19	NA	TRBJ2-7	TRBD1	CASSTGTGAYEQYF	TGTGCCAGTAGTACTGGGACAGGGGCCTACGAGCAGTACTTC
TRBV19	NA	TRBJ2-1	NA	CASSRGSPYNEQFF	TGTGCCAGTAGTAGGGGGAGTCCCTACAATGAGCAGTTCTTC
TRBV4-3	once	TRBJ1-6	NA	CASSQDSTVNSPLHF	TGCGCCAGCAGCCAAGATAGTACTGTGAATTCACCCCTCCACTTT
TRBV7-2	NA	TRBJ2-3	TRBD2	CASSLGVAGGGTDTQYF	TGTGCCAGCAGCTTAGGGGTAGCGGGGGGCGGCACAGATACGCAGTATTTT
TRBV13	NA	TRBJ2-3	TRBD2	CASSDSLAGDTDTQYF	TGTGCCAGCAGCGACAGCCTAGCGGGGGACACAGATACGCAGTATTTT
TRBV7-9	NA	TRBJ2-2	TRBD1	CASRAGTGDTGELFF	TGTGCCAGCAGGGCCGGGACAGGGGACACCGGGGAGCTGTTTTTT
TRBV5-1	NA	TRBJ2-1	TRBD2	CASSLRVLGLAGGSYNEQFF	TGCGCCAGCAGCTTGAGGGTCCTGGGACTAGCGGGAGGATCCTACAATGAGCAGTTCTTC